One and the same sample provided the 2 T cell receptor beta chains below, sequenced in a study of blood T cell repertoires in COVID-19. The table came from immunoSEQ multiplex PCR; TCRdb's copy has only in-frame clones and leaves some out. This sample has 20,000 to 25,000 clones, with around 86% found just once. Sequenced input: peripheral blood. The receptors derive from a woman older than 75 with acute or convalescent COVID-19.

This clone was observed a handful of times. V gene TRBV4-2 combines with J gene TRBJ1-3; 8 bases fit TRBD1. Germline CDR1 and CDR2: LGHNA and YNFKEQ. This CDR3 spans 16 amino acids. V was clipped by 1 base and J by 8 bases; unmatched bases: 10. The CDR3 DNA reads TGTGCCAGCAGCCAAGTAGCGACAGGGGATCGGGACACCATATATTTT. Amino acid sequence: CASSQVATGDRDTIYF.

The CDR3 is CASSLGTRLSGNTIYF. In DNA, the CDR3 is TGTGCCAGCAGTTTAGGGACACGGCTCTCTGGAAACACCATATATTTT. The chain has TRBV5-6 and TRBJ1-3, with D possibly being TRBD1 (6 bases). The V end was cut by 5 bases, the J end by 0 bases, with 15 bases between. The CDR3 runs 16 residues. Germline loops: CDR1 SGHDT, CDR2 YYEEEE.